The present TCR beta chain was sequenced within a study of shared clonotypes between healthy human individuals. Evenly divided among several immunoSEQ plates was the genomic DNA of each subset. TCRdb's copy holds only in-frame clones and misses some; the assay was immunoSEQ multiplex PCR. The sample gives over a million clones, around 97% of which show up once; over 1% is in the top ten. V was clipped by 5 bases and J by 0 bases; unmatched bases: 5. The germline gives CDR1 SEHNR, CDR2 FQNEAQ (reference sequence). The CDR3 consists of 15 residues. Material for sequencing was naive CD4+ T cells sorted from blood. Described subset: CD45RA+ positively selected. The chain couples TRBV7-9 to TRBJ2-7, with 9 bases identical to TRBD1. The clonotype originates from a man aged 25-40 years in good health. CDR3 in amino acids: CASSPGTGNSYEQYF. For the CDR3, the DNA is TGTGCCAGCAGCCCCGGGACAGGGAACTCCTACGAGCAGTACTTC. The full variable domain, its missing parts supplied by reference TRBV7-9 and TRBJ2-7, is DTGVSQNPRHKITKRGQNVTFRCDPISEHNRLYWYRQTLGQGPEFLTYFQNEAQLEKSRLLSDRFSAERPKGSFSTLEIQRTEQGDSAMYLCASSPGTGNSYEQYFGPGTRLTVT.